The rows below give T cell receptor beta chains drawn from one sample of a study of molecular identifiers for immune sequencing clone quantification. Using its own MiXCR run on the PCR reads, TCRdb lists one record per CDR3 protein. The table includes about 510,000 distinct CDR3 sequences, around 23% detected once. Sequencing was performed on naive CD8+ T cells from blood, with Jurkat cell RNA spiked in. The receptor set was obtained from a human donor in good health. Some libraries in this study had Jurkat cell RNA spiked in. Both conserved end residues are part of each CDR3. Fields, in order: D gene, J gene, CDR3 length, clone size, V gene, CDR3 DNA, CDR3 protein. The D gene is left open where the match is weak. Some rows mark clone size as missing; the rest say once, few, many or name a class of expanded clone.

D: TRBD1; J: TRBJ2-4; length: 16; size: few; V: TRBV5-6; DNA: TGTGCCAGCAGCTTGGGACAGGGTGCATTTCAAAACATTCAGTACTTC; CDR3: CASSLGQGAFQNIQYF
D: NA; J: TRBJ2-7; length: 15; size: NA; V: TRBV11-2; DNA: TGTGCCAGCAGCATAGGGGCGAAATCGGGGAACGAGCAGTACTTC; CDR3: CASSIGAKSGNEQYF
D: TRBD1; J: TRBJ2-7; length: 17; size: NA; V: TRBV20-1; DNA: TGCAGTGCTAGAGATAACCGACAGGGAGCATATGTCTACGAGCAGTACTTC; CDR3: CSARDNRQGAYVYEQYF
D: TRBD1; J: TRBJ2-7; length: 13; size: NA; V: TRBV3-1; DNA: TGTGCAAGCCGCCCCACCGGACAGGGGGAGCAGTACTTC; CDR3: CASRPTGQGEQYF
D: NA; J: TRBJ1-2; length: 14; size: NA; V: TRBV28; DNA: TGTGCCAGCAGTTTTTGGCAGGATAACTATGGCTACACCTTC; CDR3: CASSFWQDNYGYTF
D: NA; J: TRBJ2-5; length: 14; size: few; V: TRBV2; DNA: TGTGCCAGCAGCTTCCGGGGGGCGGAAGAGACCCAGTACTTC; CDR3: CASSFRGAEETQYF
D: NA; J: TRBJ2-1; length: 14; size: few; V: TRBV7-9; DNA: TGTGCCAGCAACATTGGGGCTAGGTCAGATGAGCAGTTCTTC; CDR3: CASNIGARSDEQFF
D: NA; J: TRBJ2-2; length: 12; size: many; V: TRBV29-1; DNA: TGCAGCGTCCGACAAAGCACCGGGGAGCTGTTTTTT; CDR3: CSVRQSTGELFF
D: NA; J: TRBJ2-5; length: 15; size: NA; V: TRBV12-3/TRBV12-4; DNA: TGTGACAGCAGTTTAGCACTCGGGTACCAAGAGACCCAGTACTTC; CDR3: CDSSLALGYQETQYF
D: NA; J: TRBJ2-1; length: 17; size: few; V: TRBV12-3/TRBV12-4; DNA: TGTGCCAGCAGTTCCTTTCCGAGGGTGACGGCCTACAATGAGCAGTTCTTC; CDR3: CASSSFPRVTAYNEQFF
D: NA; J: TRBJ2-7; length: 14; size: NA; V: TRBV28; DNA: TGTGCCAGCAGTTTAGGACCGACCCCCTACGAGCAGCACTTC; CDR3: CASSLGPTPYEQHF
D: TRBD2; J: TRBJ2-2; length: 16; size: NA; V: TRBV25-1; DNA: TGTGCCAGCAGCGCTGGGCGGGAGCGGGGCACCGGGGAGCTGTTTTTT; CDR3: CASSAGRERGTGELFF
D: NA; J: TRBJ1-1; length: 11; size: NA; V: TRBV6-2/TRBV6-3; DNA: TGTGCCAGCAGTTACGACCATGAAGCTTTCTTT; CDR3: CASSYDHEAFF
D: TRBD1; J: TRBJ2-7; length: 15; size: few; V: TRBV4-1; DNA: TGCGCCAGCAGCCAAGCCGGGACAGGGAGTCACGAGCAGTACTTC; CDR3: CASSQAGTGSHEQYF
D: NA; J: TRBJ2-1; length: 14; size: NA; V: TRBV12-3/TRBV12-4; DNA: TGTGCCAGCAGCCCGGGAAGTACCCCCAATGAGCAGTTCTTC; CDR3: CASSPGSTPNEQFF
D: NA; J: TRBJ2-7; length: 13; size: NA; V: TRBV7-9; DNA: TGTGCCAGCAGCTACGACAGTCTCTACGAGCAGTACTTC; CDR3: CASSYDSLYEQYF
D: TRBD1; J: TRBJ1-5; length: 20; size: NA; V: TRBV7-9; DNA: TGTGCCAGCAGCTTAGTAAAGGACAGGGGGCGTTTTGGCCTCAATCAGCCCCAGCATTTT; CDR3: CASSLVKDRGRFGLNQPQHF
D: NA; J: TRBJ1-5; length: 15; size: NA; V: TRBV5-6; DNA: TGTGCCAGCAGCCCCAGGGTTCGGGTCAATCAGCCCCAGCATTTT; CDR3: CASSPRVRVNQPQHF
D: NA; J: TRBJ2-2; length: 14; size: NA; V: TRBV7-6; DNA: TGTGCCAGCAGCTTAGGACACAACACCGGGGAGCTGTTTTTT; CDR3: CASSLGHNTGELFF
D: NA; J: TRBJ2-6; length: 17; size: many; V: TRBV7-9; DNA: TGTGCCAGCAGCTCCGCTCGGACCGTTTCTGGGGCCAACGTCCTGACTTTC; CDR3: CASSSARTVSGANVLTF
D: NA; J: TRBJ2-7; length: 15; size: many; V: TRBV4-2; DNA: TGTGCCAGCAGCCAAGATCGGAGAAGCTCCTACGAGCAGTACTTC; CDR3: CASSQDRRSSYEQYF
D: NA; J: TRBJ2-3; length: 15; size: NA; V: TRBV11-2; DNA: TGTGCCAGCAGCTTGGAGGACTCGCCCCCAGATACGCAGTATTTT; CDR3: CASSLEDSPPDTQYF
D: NA; J: TRBJ2-2; length: 14; size: NA; V: TRBV5-3; DNA: TGTGCCAGCGGCTTGGGGCTAGCCACCGGGGAGCTGTTTTTT; CDR3: CASGLGLATGELFF
D: NA; J: TRBJ2-7; length: 11; size: many; V: TRBV29-1; DNA: TGCAGCGTTGAAGATAAGTATGAGCAGTACTTC; CDR3: CSVEDKYEQYF
D: NA; J: TRBJ2-6; length: 17; size: few; V: TRBV7-9; DNA: TGTGCCAGCGGATCTCATACAACACCTCCTGGGGCCAACGTCCTGACTTTC; CDR3: CASGSHTTPPGANVLTF
D: NA; J: TRBJ1-1; length: 13; size: many; V: TRBV3-1; DNA: TGTGCCAGCAGCCCGGAAATGAACACTGAAGCTTTCTTT; CDR3: CASSPEMNTEAFF
D: NA; J: TRBJ2-7; length: 13; size: few; V: TRBV6-1; DNA: TGTGCCACACATTGGACAGAATCCTACGAGCAGTACTTC; CDR3: CATHWTESYEQYF
D: NA; J: TRBJ2-7; length: 13; size: NA; V: TRBV24-1; DNA: TGTGCCACCAGTGATTTTCCTACCGGGAAGCAGTACTTC; CDR3: CATSDFPTGKQYF
D: NA; J: TRBJ1-1; length: 15; size: few; V: TRBV7-9; DNA: TGTGCCAGCAGCCAAGCCAAGACAGAGAACACTGAAGCTTTCTTT; CDR3: CASSQAKTENTEAFF
D: TRBD2; J: TRBJ2-1; length: 13; size: NA; V: TRBV19; DNA: TGTGCCAGTAGCGGGGGGGCTATTAATGAGCAGTTCTTC; CDR3: CASSGGAINEQFF
D: TRBD2; J: TRBJ2-3; length: 14; size: NA; V: TRBV30; DNA: TGTGCCTGGAATTTAGCGGGAGCCTCAGATACGCAGTATTTT; CDR3: CAWNLAGASDTQYF
D: TRBD1; J: TRBJ2-7; length: 15; size: NA; V: TRBV27; DNA: TGTGCCAGCAGTAGCTCCACAGGGGGTAATAAGGTGCAGTACTTC; CDR3: CASSSSTGGNKVQYF
D: NA; J: TRBJ1-1; length: 17; size: NA; V: TRBV7-2; DNA: TGTGCCAGCAGCAGAGACGGACCGTACGCCATGAACACTGAAGCTTTCTTT; CDR3: CASSRDGPYAMNTEAFF
D: NA; J: TRBJ2-3; length: 11; size: NA; V: TRBV7-9; DNA: TGTGCCAGCAGCCCCCGGGTTACGCAGTATTTT; CDR3: CASSPRVTQYF
D: NA; J: TRBJ1-1; length: 14; size: NA; V: TRBV2; DNA: TGTGCCAGCAGTGATTTACAGGGGAACACTGAAGCTTTCTTT; CDR3: CASSDLQGNTEAFF
D: NA; J: TRBJ2-7; length: 14; size: NA; V: TRBV27; DNA: TGTGCCAGTTCCCGAGGGTCCCACGGGTACGAGCAGTACTTC; CDR3: CASSRGSHGYEQYF
D: NA; J: TRBJ2-6; length: 16; size: many; V: TRBV7-9; DNA: TGTGCCAGCAGCTTACGGCCGGGCTCTGGGGCCAACGTCCTGACTTTC; CDR3: CASSLRPGSGANVLTF
D: TRBD1; J: TRBJ1-6; length: 17; size: NA; V: TRBV9; DNA: TGTGCCAGCAGCGTAGCTTGGGACAGCTCCTATAATTCACCCCTCCACTTT; CDR3: CASSVAWDSSYNSPLHF
D: NA; J: TRBJ1-2; length: 14; size: few; V: TRBV7-2; DNA: TGTGCCAGCAGCTTGACCAGGCCTCTCTATGGCTACACCTTC; CDR3: CASSLTRPLYGYTF
D: TRBD2; J: TRBJ2-5; length: 16; size: many; V: TRBV7-8; DNA: TGTGCCAGCAGCCTAGGACTAGCGGGGGACCAAGAGACCCAGTACTTC; CDR3: CASSLGLAGDQETQYF
D: TRBD2; J: TRBJ2-3; length: 13; size: few; V: TRBV20-1; DNA: TGCAGTGCGCGGGGGGGGCTTACAGATACGCAGTATTTT; CDR3: CSARGGLTDTQYF
D: TRBD1; J: TRBJ1-4; length: 19; size: NA; V: TRBV7-9; DNA: TGTGCCAGCAGCCCAGGCGCCAGGGGGAGCAAGGGAACTAATGAAAAACTGGTTTTT; CDR3: CASSPGARGSKGTNEKLVF
D: NA; J: TRBJ1-4; length: 15; size: NA; V: TRBV7-6; DNA: TGTGCCAGCAGCTTAGTCGGTCGACTGGATGAAAAACTGTTTTTT; CDR3: CASSLVGRLDEKLFF
D: TRBD1; J: TRBJ2-7; length: 15; size: many; V: TRBV4-3; DNA: TGCGCCAGCAGCCAAGAGGCCCAGGGGGCCTACGAGCAGTACTTC; CDR3: CASSQEAQGAYEQYF
D: TRBD2; J: TRBJ2-3; length: 17; size: few; V: TRBV25-1; DNA: TGTGCCAGCAGTGAATCTCTTGGACTAGCGGGATCAGATACGCAGTATTTT; CDR3: CASSESLGLAGSDTQYF
D: NA; J: TRBJ2-3; length: 15; size: many; V: TRBV4-3; DNA: TGCGCCAGCAGCCAAACCCAACAGGGTGCAGATACGCAGTATTTT; CDR3: CASSQTQQGADTQYF